The following is a T cell receptor (beta chain) sequence with its context. The antigen is undetermined. Using its own MiXCR run on the 5' RACE reads, TCRdb lists one record per CDR3 protein. The table has approximately 560,000 distinct CDR3 sequences, approximately 15% seen once. This entry belongs to a study of T-cell memory formation after mild COVID-19. On the study more broadly: The TCR clusters were mostly specific to one donor.

The study, taken as a whole, reports: Detection of some responders pre-infection suggested pre-existing cross-reactive memory T cells participated.

This clonotype originated in an adult woman who had mild COVID-19 (a few samples of this study predate the infection). Cell type and time point are not known. The material sequenced was PBMCs or a T cell subset sorted from them (not recorded which).

CDR3: CASSQPRNTEAFF. CDR3 coding DNA: TGTGCCAGCAGCCAACCGAGGAACACTGAAGCTTTCTTT. The chain combines TRBV7-9 with TRBJ1-1; D gene unclear. Trimming left V 5 bases short and J 1 base short, with 8 bases between. This CDR3 spans 13 amino acids. Germline V lookup: CDR1 SEHNR, CDR2 FQNEAQ (reference sequence).